This TCR beta chain was retrieved from a study of response to subunit inactivated influenza vaccine. Per the germline V gene, CDR1 is LGHNA and CDR2 is YSLEER. The CDR3 spans 16 residues. The V end lost 0 bases, the J end lost 1 base, and 9 bases lay between the germline ends. Regarding the study as a whole: Authors suggested seasonal influenza vaccinations each recruit few new T cells.

Concerning this clonotype: Antigen specificity is unknown.

MiXCR, run by TCRdb on the RT-PCR reads, gives a single entry per CDR3 protein. The data hold hundreds of thousands of distinct CDR3 sequences, with less than 20% observed a single time. The chain couples TRBV4-3 to TRBJ2-2; D remains unclear. Sample: PBMCs from blood, taken around 5 days after vaccination. The receptor was isolated from a man aged 45 to 65 who received an inactivated influenza vaccine. DNA for the CDR3: TGCGCCAGCAGCCAAGAGGTTGGGAAGAACACCGGGGAGCTGTTTTTT. This encodes CASSQEVGKNTGELFF.